This T cell receptor beta chain was retrieved from a study of T cell responses to AZD1222 COVID-19 vaccine (dated by TCRdb to the early 2020s). Background for the entire study: AZD1222 recipients whose second dose came at about 4 weeks and those whose second dose came at about 12 weeks were combined into one group, since spike-specific TCR depth and breadth did not differ between the two schedules. Enrollment into the trials was organized by age into subgroups of 18-55, 56-69 and 70-plus years, and those subgroups contained approximately 150, 30 and 60 TCR-sequenced participants, respectively. TCR sequencing covered some 250 trial participants: some 210 given two doses of AZD1222 and around 25 given two doses of MenACWY control vaccine. The paper's findings and limits, for the study overall: Conclusions about previously exposed vaccinees were limited because only a handful of AZD1222 recipients were SARS-CoV-2 seropositive at baseline. Reportedly, almost half of the unique spike-specific TCRs recognized epitopes lying outside the regions that are mutated in the B.1.351 and B.1.1.7 variants. No day 14 peak-response samples were available, so repertoires were characterized only after the peak T cell response. A significant rise in spike-specific TCR breadth and depth was observed after two AZD1222 doses relative to day 0 and relative to MenACWY recipients. In the small 56-69-year group, the increase in depth fell short of significance, most likely because of low power. Vaccine-associated CD4 TCRs spanned the whole spike protein, with dominant responses in regions 160-218 and 743-854. Participants were mostly white British and included more females than males, and it was suggested by the authors that clonal diversity may have been underestimated.

As regards this clone: The antigen it binds to is not known. No qualities accompany the bases; no much larger clone lies one base away.

The CDR3 regions of human TCRbeta chains were analyzed by immunosequencing. The authors' analysis ran thus. Repertoire TCRs were matched against a reference library of SARS-CoV-2-specific TCRs generated with the MIRA antigen-specificity platform. Breadth was defined as the fraction of unique TCRs that were SARS-CoV-2-associated, and depth was defined as the fraction of total T cells that were SARS-CoV-2-associated. Each spike-specific TCR was assigned to its reactive spike region and to a CD4 or CD8 class using the MIRA data. Log10-transformed breadth and depth values were compared by one-way ANOVA with Sidak's multiple comparisons tests. In TCRdb, the immuneACCESS table is reduced to in-frame sequences with V and J assigned. These tables do not hold every clone; where another copy was compared, an unresolved V gene accounts for under half, and the others remain unexplained. The V and J calls and the clone size are those of that table, but D and trimming were determined from the DNA. For this sample the table gives over 120,000 clones, of which about 93% were detected only once. Around 5% of the sample comes from the top ten.

The time point label of this sample denotes: baseline before first vaccination. Samples from vaccinated people were obtained from the UK trials COV001 and COV002, which included a single-blind randomized controlled phase 2/3 trial of AZD1222 (ChAdOx1 nCoV-19) in healthy adults. For TCRbeta chain sequencing, PBMC samples were collected from trial participants at day 0 and at day 28 after the second dose. The receptor was isolated from an adult in good health. The source material was peripheral blood, sampled on day 0 of AZD1222 vaccination.

In nucleotides, the sequence is TGTGCCAGCAGTTCCGTAGGGACAGCTGCTGAAGCTTTCTTT. This yields the protein CASSSVGTAAEAFF. This sequence uses TRBV6-5 and TRBJ1-1, with 7 bases in between that match TRBD1. From V the trimming removes 4 bases and from J it removes 6 bases, while the gene matches leave 8 bases of the junction unaccounted for. The CDR3, cysteine through phenylalanine, is 14 amino acids long. CDR3 DNA is the only sequence kept; it has 42 bases, read in frame from the first base. The CDR1 and CDR2 encoded by the germline V gene are MNHEY and SVGAGI.